This entry is about one T cell receptor beta chain. Its antigen remains unknown. This entry belongs to a study of beta chain features in type 1 diabetes. The study, taken as a whole, reports: Naive, central memory and Treg TCRB repertoires seemed to resemble each other more closely in patients than they did in healthy donors. All four CD4+ subsets from Type 1 diabetes patients carried moderately but significantly shorter TCRB CDR3s.

Blood was collected once per donor into heparin, averaging approximately 110 mL. Markers CD45RO/CCR7/CD25/CD127/CD95/CD27 served to sort CD4+ naive, central memory, regulatory and stem cell-like memory cells. The isolated RNA, all of it, was reverse transcribed, so expressed TCRB transcripts were what got sequenced. The study sequenced naive, central memory and regulatory T cell samples to an average of about 3.8 million reads. The method was immunoSEQ multiplex PCR; TCRdb's version includes in-frame clones alone and lacks a portion of them. This sample has hundreds of thousands of clones, with around 15% found just once. This receptor was identified in a young man with type 1 diabetes. The sample taken for sequencing was naive CD4+ T cells from blood.

The DNA of the CDR3 is TGCGCCAGCAGCTCGACTAGCGGGTACCAAGAGACCCAGTACTTC. This encodes CASSSTSGYQETQYF. This chain joins TRBV5-1 and TRBJ2-5; 10 nucleotides align to TRBD2. Germline CDR1 and CDR2: SGHRS and YFSETQ. The junction had 2 bases not matched to a gene; V was cut back by 3 bases and J by 0 bases. The CDR3 spans 15 residues.